The rows below give T cell receptor beta chains drawn from one sample of a study of shared clonotypes between healthy human individuals. Produced via immunoSEQ multiplex PCR; TCRdb's table is partial and in-frame only. The table shows more than 900,000 clones, with more than 75% occurring only once. The sample comprised memory CD4+ T cells from PBMCs. All receptors come from a man younger than 35 in good health. Some clones in this sample may be carry-over from other donors' samples. The CDR3 runs from the conserved cysteine through the conserved F or W. D genes are given only for firm matches. Clone size appears in some rows only: once, few, many, or a class for an expanded clone.

>TRBV7-9|15|.|.|TRBJ1-2
CASSLAVSGDFGYTF
TGTGCCAGCAGCTTAGCGGTTTCAGGGGACTTTGGCTACACCTTC
>TRBV7-9|13|.|.|TRBJ2-7
CASSGGRTYEQYF
TGTGCCAGCAGTGGGGGACGTACCTACGAGCAGTACTTC
>TRBV7-9|14|.|.|TRBJ1-2
CASSLTRGNYGYTF
TGTGCCAGCAGCTTAACGAGGGGGAACTATGGCTACACCTTC
>TRBV19|15|TRBD1|.|TRBJ2-7
CASRLVTGNRHEQYF
TGTGCCAGTAGATTGGTGACAGGGAATCGTCACGAGCAGTACTTC
>TRBV29-1|11|.|once|TRBJ2-5
CSGTQGETQYF
TGCAGCGGGACCCAGGGCGAGACCCAGTACTTC
>TRBV9|14|TRBD1|.|TRBJ1-3
CASSARTGGNTIYF
TGTGCCAGCAGCGCCCGGACAGGCGGAAACACCATATATTTT
>TRBV7-2|16|.|.|TRBJ2-1
CASSPPRVSGIQGQFF
TGTGCCAGCAGCCCACCCCGTGTCTCGGGGATTCAGGGGCAGTTCTTC
>TRBV30|15|TRBD1|.|TRBJ2-7
CAWITPRDRGREQYF
TGTGCCTGGATCACTCCCCGGGACAGGGGGCGCGAGCAGTACTTC
>TRBV6-5|14|.|.|TRBJ2-5
CASSPDFGEETQYF
TGTGCCAGCAGCCCGGACTTCGGCGAGGAGACCCAGTACTTC
>TRBV5-8|12|.|.|TRBJ1-1
CASSPRLTEAFF
TGTGCCAGCAGCCCCCGGCTCACTGAAGCTTTCTTT
>TRBV7-9|15|.|.|TRBJ2-5
CASSQARLRQETQYF
TGTGCCAGCAGCCAAGCACGACTGAGACAAGAGACCCAGTACTTC
>TRBV28|15|TRBD1|.|TRBJ1-2
CATPGTGGANYGYTF
TGTGCCACCCCCGGGACAGGGGGAGCTAACTATGGCTACACCTTC
>TRBV19|13|TRBD1|.|TRBJ2-1
CASSRDRDNEQFF
TGTGCCAGTAGTCGGGACAGGGACAATGAGCAGTTCTTC
>TRBV28|13|TRBD1|.|TRBJ1-2
CASRDGQVYGYTF
TGTGCCAGCAGGGATGGACAGGTCTATGGCTACACCTTC
>TRBV7-2|13|.|.|TRBJ2-2
CASSLRRGGELFF
TGTGCCAGCAGCTTACGGCGGGGCGGGGAGCTGTTTTTT
>TRBV19|14|TRBD1|.|TRBJ2-7
CASRRPGGVYEQYF
TGTGCCAGTAGACGGCCAGGGGGCGTTTACGAGCAGTACTTC
>TRBV6-6|14|TRBD1|.|TRBJ1-1
CASSPTGVSTEAFF
TGTGCCAGCAGCCCGACAGGGGTAAGCACTGAAGCTTTCTTT
>TRBV5-1|14|TRBD1|.|TRBJ2-3
CASSSQQGRDTQYF
TGCGCCAGCAGCTCGCAACAGGGGAGAGATACGCAGTATTTT
>TRBV28|15|.|once|TRBJ2-1
CASRRTENSYNEQFF
TGTGCCAGCAGACGGACAGAAAACTCCTACAATGAGCAGTTCTTC
>TRBV2|16|TRBD2|.|TRBJ2-1
CASSGTSGSISDEQFF
TGTGCCAGCAGTGGGACTAGCGGGAGTATCTCCGATGAGCAGTTCTTC
>TRBV5-1|15|TRBD2|.|TRBJ2-2
CASSLDLAGNGELFF
TGCGCCAGCAGCTTGGATCTAGCGGGAAACGGGGAGCTGTTTTTT
>TRBV30|14|TRBD1|.|TRBJ1-2
CAWRIQGVLRGYTF
TGTGCCTGGAGGATACAGGGGGTACTGCGTGGCTACACCTTC
>TRBV6-1|15|.|.|TRBJ2-1
CATTRRGTSYNEQFF
TGTGCCACCACTCGGAGGGGAACCTCATACAATGAGCAGTTCTTC
>TRBV19|13|TRBD1|.|TRBJ1-1
CASNLSGQPKAFF
TGTGCCAGTAACCTCTCGGGACAGCCTAAAGCTTTCTTT
>TRBV2|18|.|.|TRBJ2-5
CASSQQRTAQAYQETQYF
TGTGCCAGCAGCCAGCAAAGGACGGCCCAGGCGTACCAAGAGACCCAGTACTTC
>TRBV20-1|11|.|.|TRBJ2-1
CSLSSYNEQFF
TGCAGTCTCTCCTCCTACAATGAGCAGTTCTTC
>TRBV7-3|13|.|.|TRBJ2-1
CASSPMARNEQFF
TGTGCCAGCAGCCCGATGGCTCGGAATGAGCAGTTCTTC
>TRBV2|15|.|.|TRBJ1-5
CASSEVWGADQPQHF
TGTGCCAGCAGTGAAGTTTGGGGGGCAGATCAGCCCCAGCATTTT
>TRBV20-1|11|.|.|TRBJ2-5
CSAASRETQYF
TGCAGTGCCGCCTCGCGAGAGACCCAGTACTTC
>TRBV5-8|14|TRBD1|.|TRBJ1-2
CASSKTGQGHGYTF
TGTGCCAGCAGCAAGACCGGACAGGGCCATGGCTACACCTTC
>TRBV5-1|15|TRBD2|.|TRBJ2-3
CASKPGGAPTDTQYF
TGCGCCAGCAAGCCCGGGGGGGCCCCCACAGATACGCAGTATTTT
>TRBV6-1|13|.|few|TRBJ2-7
CASIGGPRYEQYF
TGTGCCAGCATCGGGGGGCCTAGGTACGAGCAGTACTTC
>TRBV27|14|.|.|TRBJ2-3
CASSPGTSTDTQYF
TGTGCCAGCAGTCCCGGGACGAGCACAGATACGCAGTATTTT
>TRBV7-9|14|.|once|TRBJ1-2
CASSLAGRVGGYTF
TGTGCCAGCAGCTTAGCTGGCAGGGTTGGCGGCTACACCTTC
>TRBV28|16|TRBD2|.|TRBJ2-7
CASSPLSGALSYEQYF
TGTGCCAGCAGCCCACTTAGCGGGGCTCTCTCCTACGAGCAGTACTTC
>TRBV29-1|13|TRBD1|few|TRBJ1-2
CSVTETGEKSYTF
TGCAGCGTCACAGAAACAGGGGAAAAGAGCTACACCTTC
>TRBV4-3|17|TRBD1|.|TRBJ2-5
CASSQGGGRPGSGTQYF
TGCGCCAGCAGCCAAGGAGGGGGCCGCCCTGGAAGTGGGACCCAGTACTTC
>TRBV30|14|.|few|TRBJ1-3
CAWKSGRTGNTIYF
TGTGCCTGGAAGTCGGGGCGGACTGGAAACACCATATATTTT
>TRBV30|13|.|.|TRBJ2-5
CAWSATRRETQYF
TGTGCCTGGAGTGCAACCAGACGAGAGACCCAGTACTTC
>TRBV15|15|.|.|TRBJ1-5
CATSSFAGGNQPQHF
TGTGCCACCAGCAGTTTCGCCGGGGGCAATCAGCCCCAGCATTTT
>TRBV6-5|15|.|.|TRBJ2-7
CASSYAQGGPYEQYF
TGTGCCAGCAGTTACGCCCAGGGGGGTCCCTACGAGCAGTACTTC
>TRBV4-2|15|TRBD1|.|TRBJ2-3
CASSQGQGAGDTQYF
TGTGCCAGCAGCCAGGGCCAGGGGGCGGGAGATACGCAGTATTTT
>TRBV5-1|15|.|.|TRBJ1-1
CASSSQGGADTEAFF
TGCGCCAGCAGCTCCCAGGGCGGGGCGGACACTGAAGCTTTCTTT
>TRBV2|13|.|.|TRBJ2-3
CASKRGGTDTQYF
TGTGCCAGCAAGAGGGGTGGCACAGATACGCAGTATTTT
>TRBV7-2|15|TRBD2|.|TRBJ2-7
CASSRGLAASYEQYF
TGTGCCAGCTCGAGAGGACTAGCGGCGTCCTACGAGCAGTACTTC
>TRBV5-1|14|.|.|TRBJ2-5
CASSLLTGQETQYF
TGCGCCAGCAGCTTGCTGACAGGCCAAGAGACCCAGTACTTC
>TRBV29-1|13|.|.|TRBJ2-1
CSGRGKSYNEQFF
TGCAGCGGGAGAGGCAAGTCCTACAATGAGCAGTTCTTC
>TRBV29-1|16|.|.|TRBJ2-3
CSVEGVRTGDTDTQYF
TGCAGCGTTGAAGGAGTCCGGACTGGGGACACAGATACGCAGTATTTT
>TRBV5-1|16|.|few|TRBJ2-3
CASSPDGGDPTRGQYF
TGCGCCAGCAGCCCGGACGGGGGCGATCCCACCCGGGGGCAGTATTTT